The T cell receptor (beta chain) described here comes from a study of tumor-infiltrating lymphocytes in localized non-small cell lung cancer. Overall study: The cohort mixed smokers and never-smokers, several histologies, and some post-neoadjuvant-chemotherapy samples. Resected tumor was paired with non-adjacent uninvolved lung from the same patient. Study results and limitations: T-cell fraction did not differ between immunotypes IM1 and IM2. Each assay used a separate piece of the same tissue.

Comments on this clone: Its antigen remains unidentified.

With 4 bases removed from V and 2 bases from J, the gap between germline ends came to 16 bases. The CDR3 runs 16 residues. Germline V gives CDR1 SGHRS, CDR2 YFSETQ. Method: immunoSEQ multiplex PCR; TCRdb's copy keeps in-frame clones and lacks some. The sample lists fewer than 20,000 clones; roughly three quarters were seen once. V is TRBV5-1 and J is TRBJ1-3; perhaps TRBD1 as D (6 bases). The sequencing input was lung tumor tissue. This sequence originates from a human donor with non-small cell lung cancer. The CDR3 here is CASSEQGGSAGNTIYF. Here the CDR3 DNA reads TGCGCCAGCAGCGAACAGGGAGGTAGCGCTGGAAACACCATATATTTT.